Below, 29 T cell receptor beta chains from the same sample are listed, as sequenced in a study of blood T cell repertoires in COVID-19. Profiling relied on immunoSEQ multiplex PCR, and the TCRdb table lists in-frame clones only, not all of them. Found here are hundreds of thousands of clones, roughly nine tenths of them singletons; the top ten hold around 4.2%. The sample taken for sequencing was PBMCs or T cells enriched from blood (not recorded which). These receptors all come from a woman aged 25 to 45 with acute COVID-19.

The chain carries TRBV2 and TRBJ2-2; maybe TRBD2 (5 bases). Germline V lookup: CDR1 SNHLY, CDR2 FYNNEI. Trimming removed 6 bases from V and 6 bases from J, with 14 bases in between. This CDR3 has 14 residues. The CDR3 region has the DNA TGTGCCAGCAGGTTGACGGGGAGTCCCGGGGAGCTGTTTTTT. Translation: CASRLTGSPGELFF.

The rearrangement uses TRBV4-1 and TRBJ2-5; tentative D call: TRBD2 (5 bases). The V end was cut by 4 bases, the J end by 0 bases, with 9 bases between. The CDR3 length is 14 residues. The germline V gene has CDR1 MGHRA and CDR2 YSYEKL. The DNA of the CDR3 is TGCGCCAGCAGCCCAGGACTGTACCAAGAGACCCAGTACTTC. Translating gives CASSPGLYQETQYF.

This rearrangement joins TRBV7-2 to TRBJ2-7; the D is unclear. CDR3 length equals 13 residues. The germline V gene encodes CDR1 SGHTA and CDR2 FQGNSA. Trimming left V 2 bases short and J 4 bases short, with 9 bases between. For the CDR3, the DNA is TGTGCCAGCAGCTTACCCCAGGATTACGAGCAGTACTTC. Encoded protein: CASSLPQDYEQYF. The full variable domain, in which reference TRBV7-2 and TRBJ2-7 provide the parts outside the CDR3, is GAGVSQSPSNKVTEKGKDVELRCDPISGHTALYWYRQSLGQGLEFLIYFQGNSAPDKSGLPSDRFSAERTGGSVSTLTIQRTQQEDSAVYLCASSLPQDYEQYFGPGTRLTVT.

In this sample, this clone turned up once. Other DNA sequences from this sample encode an identical CDR3 as well. The chain has TRBV5-1 and TRBJ2-3; no clear D. V gave up 2 bases and J gave up 0 bases, with 4 bases separating them. This CDR3 comprises 13 residues. Germline values: CDR1 SGHRS, CDR2 YFSETQ. The CDR3, as DNA: TGCGCCAGCAGCTTAACTAGCACAGATACGCAGTATTTT. This encodes CASSLTSTDTQYF.

CDR3 protein: CASSEATGFGNTIYF. The CDR3, as DNA: TGTGCCAGCAGTGAAGCCACAGGGTTCGGAAACACCATATATTTT. This rearrangement joins TRBV2 to TRBJ1-3; a possible D gene is TRBD1 (6 bases). V lost 0 bases and J 4 bases, leaving 10 bases between the germline ends. Germline values: CDR1 SNHLY, CDR2 FYNNEI. This CDR3 has 15 amino acids.

The J gene is TRBJ2-7, the V gene TRBV7-7, with TRBD2 matching over 7 bases. The V and J ends lost 0 bases and 2 bases, in that order; junction bases with no gene match: 4. Germline V lookup: CDR1 SSHAT, CDR2 FNYEAQ (reference sequence). The CDR3 extends over 15 amino acids. The CDR3 protein is CASSLAQGGTYEQYF. CDR3 nucleotide sequence: TGTGCCAGCAGCTTAGCGCAGGGAGGGACCTACGAGCAGTACTTC.

The V and J genes are TRBV7-2 and TRBJ1-2, with 9 bases fitting TRBD1. Per the germline V gene, CDR1 is SGHTA and CDR2 is FQGNSA. This CDR3 comprises 14 residues. Trimming took 7 bases from V and 2 from J; bases not matched to a gene: 5. This CDR3 is CASTLTGGNYGYTF. The CDR3 DNA reads as TGTGCCAGCACCCTAACAGGGGGCAACTATGGCTACACCTTC.

The chain is built from TRBV21-1 and TRBJ2-1; the table names TRBD1, a call not compared with the DNA. TRBV21-1 is recorded as a pseudogene. This CDR3 is 15 amino acids long. CDR3: CASSANGTAYNEQFF. CDR3 nucleotides: TGTGCCAGCAGCGCCAACGGGACAGCCTACAATGAGCAGTTCTTC.

This chain uses TRBV9 with TRBJ1-1; TRBD1 aligns across 7 bases. V lost 4 bases and J lost 5; bases outside the gene matches: 11. This CDR3 contains 15 residues. CDR1 and CDR2 (germline): SGDLS, YYNGEE. The CDR3 nucleotides read TGTGCCAGCAGCACCGACAGGGTAGGGGGAACTGAAGCTTTCTTT. It translates to CASSTDRVGGTEAFF. The entire variable domain, with the rest obtained from reference TRBV9 and TRBJ1-1, is as follows: DSGVTQTPKHLITATGQRVTLRCSPRSGDLSVYWYQQSLDQGLQFLIQYYNGEERAKGNILERFSAQQFPDLHSELNLSSLELGDSALYFCASSTDRVGGTEAFFGQGTRLTVV.

The chain links TRBV7-9 to TRBJ2-3; 12 nucleotides match TRBD2. The V gene end was trimmed by 4 bases and the J gene end by 5 bases; junction bases not matched to a gene: 13. There are 18 residues in the CDR3. Per germline, CDR1 SEHNR and CDR2 FQNEAQ (reference sequence). CDR3 protein: CASSSPPLLAGGKDTQYF. CDR3 DNA: TGTGCCAGCAGCTCCCCCCCCCTGCTAGCGGGGGGGAAAGATACGCAGTATTTT.

This chain uses TRBV5-5 with TRBJ1-2, with a weak D call TRBD1 (6 bases). V was pared by 4 bases and J by 7 bases, with 14 bases between. The V gene's germline CDR1 is SGHKS and CDR2 YYEKEE (reference sequence). This CDR3 contains 13 residues. The CDR3 loop reads CASSLQGATGYTF. Here the CDR3 DNA reads TGTGCCAGCAGCCTACAGGGCGCCACTGGCTACACCTTC.

This sequence joins TRBV2 and TRBJ2-5; 8 positions match TRBD2. Germline CDR1 is SNHLY and CDR2 is FYNNEI. V lost 4 bases to trimming and J lost 4 bases; unmatched junction nucleotides: 5. The CDR3 length is 14 residues. The CDR3 DNA sequence: TGTGCCAGCAGTGCCGGGGGGGACGTAGAGACCCAGTACTTC. Amino acid sequence: CASSAGGDVETQYF.

The chain joins TRBV15 to TRBJ2-7; 7 bases are shared with TRBD1. With V trimmed by 0 bases and J by 5 bases, 10 bases remained unmatched. There are 16 residues in the CDR3. Germline lookup yields CDR1 LNHNV and CDR2 YYDKDF (reference sequence). The CDR3 here is CATSRDLLYRGDEQYF. The CDR3 region has the DNA TGTGCCACCAGCAGAGATCTTTTGTACAGGGGTGACGAGCAGTACTTC.

The chain uses TRBV4-1 and TRBJ1-2; D remains unclear. Trimming removed 4 bases from V and 4 bases from J, with 16 bases in between. The V gene's germline CDR1 is MGHRA and CDR2 YSYEKL. The CDR3 has 15 residues. The CDR3 DNA sequence: TGCGCCAGCAGCCCAAGGTTACAGTACCGCTATGGCTACACCTTC. This codes for CASSPRLQYRYGYTF.

The V call is TRBV2, the J call TRBJ2-5; 11 positions match TRBD2. CDR1 is SNHLY, CDR2 FYNNEI, per germline. The CDR3 contains 15 residues. V trimming: 6 bases; J trimming: 1 base; junction bases outside the gene matches: 4. CDR3 region: CASRVGLAGQETQYF. CDR3 DNA sequence: TGTGCCAGCAGGGTCGGACTAGCGGGCCAAGAGACCCAGTACTTC.

The CDR3 nucleotides read TGTGCCAGTAGTCCCCGCGGGAACACTGAAGCTTTCTTT. The encoded protein is CASSPRGNTEAFF. The rearrangement uses TRBV19 and TRBJ1-1; D is uncertain. This CDR3 contains 13 residues. Germline V gene data show CDR1 as LNHDA and CDR2 as SQIVND (reference sequence). V was shortened by 5 bases and J by 1 base, with 8 bases between the two germline ends. Full variable domain (rest looked up from reference TRBV19 and TRBJ1-1): DGGITQSPKYLFRKEGQNVTLSCEQNLNHDAMYWYRQDPGQGLRLIYYSQIVNDFQKGDIAEGYSVSREKKESFPLTVTSAQKNPTAFYLCASSPRGNTEAFFGQGTRLTVV.

The rearrangement uses TRBV3-1 (or the pseudogene TRBV3-2) and TRBJ2-7; D is undetermined. The germline gives CDR1 LGHDT, CDR2 YNNKEL (reference sequence). V lost 4 bases and J 0 bases, leaving 16 bases between the germline ends. This CDR3 is built from 16 residues. CDR3 in DNA: TGTGCCAGCAGCCTCCGAACCGTGAAGAGCTCCTACGAGCAGTACTTC. Its protein product is CASSLRTVKSSYEQYF.

V is TRBV5-4 and J is TRBJ1-2; TRBD1 might be the D (5 bases). Germline-derived CDR1 and CDR2 are SGHNT and YYREEE (reference sequence). The CDR3 has 11 amino acids. V lost 6 bases, J lost 8 bases, and 11 bases lay in between. The CDR3 region has the DNA TGTGCCAGCACCCCGGGGGAAGGCTACACCTTC. Encoded protein: CASTPGEGYTF. The full variable domain, in which reference TRBV5-4 and TRBJ1-2 provide the parts outside the CDR3, is ETGVTQSPTHLIKTRGQQVTLRCSSQSGHNTVSWYQQALGQGPQFIFQYYREEENGRGNFPPRFSGLQFPNYSSELNVNALELDDSALYLCASTPGEGYTFGSGTRLTVV.

The chain has TRBV18 and TRBJ2-3; 7 bases are a match to TRBD1. V trimming: 3 bases; J trimming: 3 bases; junction bases outside the gene matches: 0. Germline V lookup: CDR1 KGHSH, CDR2 LQKENI. The CDR3 length is 13 residues. For the CDR3, the DNA is TGTGCCAGCTCACCGGGACAGACAGATACGCAGTATTTT. This encodes CASSPGQTDTQYF.

J is TRBJ2-2 and V is TRBV10-3, with D possibly TRBD2 on 6 matching bases. The length of the CDR3 is 15 residues. Germline V gives CDR1 ENHRY, CDR2 SYGVKD. V was cut by 9 bases and J by 5 bases, with 19 bases left in between. As DNA, the CDR3 is TGTGCCATTTATACACAGGAACGGGAGACCGGGGAGCTGTTTTTT. It encodes CAIYTQERETGELFF.

This sequence joins TRBV27 and TRBJ1-2, with D possibly being TRBD1 (6 bases). The V end was cut by 5 bases, the J end by 4 bases, with 17 bases between. The CDR3 is made up of 15 amino acids. Germline CDR1 and CDR2: MNHEY and SMNVEV (reference sequence). CDR3 DNA sequence: TGTGCCAGCAGTACCATAGGGGGTTTGCCCTATGGCTACACCTTC. The encoded protein is CASSTIGGLPYGYTF.

The rearrangement uses TRBV3-1 (or the pseudogene TRBV3-2) and TRBJ2-3; 9 bases line up with TRBD2. CDR3 length equals 14 residues. Germline assignment: CDR1 LGHDT and CDR2 YNNKEL (reference sequence). Trimming took 7 bases from V and 4 from J; bases not matched to a gene: 6. CDR3 region: CASNLAGWADTQYF. CDR3 DNA sequence: TGTGCCAGCAACCTAGCGGGGTGGGCAGATACGCAGTATTTT.

The chain combines TRBV7-9 with TRBJ1-2, with 9 bases matching TRBD1. CDR3 length equals 14 residues. Germline CDR1 is SEHNR and CDR2 is FQNEAQ (reference sequence). The ends lost 6 bases at V and 6 bases at J; junction bases unmatched: 8. The DNA for the CDR3 is TGTGCCAGCAGGCCCGGGACAGGGAGTCATGGCTACACCTTC. Encoded protein: CASRPGTGSHGYTF.

Remarks on this clone: Distinct nucleotide sequences in the sample also encode this CDR3. The V call is TRBV11-3, the J call TRBJ2-5, with 7 bases lining up with TRBD1. Per germline, CDR1 SGHNT and CDR2 YENEEA. The length of the CDR3 is 14 residues. V trimming: 8 bases; J trimming: 1 base; junction bases outside the gene matches: 7. CDR3 loop: CASSFGTAQETQYF. CDR3 DNA: TGTGCCAGCTCTTTCGGGACAGCCCAAGAGACCCAGTACTTC. The full variable domain, in which reference TRBV11-3 and TRBJ2-5 provide the parts outside the CDR3, is EAGVVQSPRYKIIEKKQPVAFWCNPISGHNTLYWYLQNLGQGPELLIRYENEEAVDDSQLPKDRFSAERLKGVDSTLKIQPAELGDSAVYLCASSFGTAQETQYFGPGTRLLVL.

This clone appeared a single time. The chain couples TRBV28 to TRBJ2-7; 7 bases are a match to TRBD2. The CDR3 consists of 15 residues. The V and J ends lost 6 bases and 9 bases, in that order; junction bases with no gene match: 17. The germline CDR1 and CDR2 sequences are MDHEN and SYDVKM. CDR3 protein: CASSPRGEGYGRQYF. CDR3 nucleotides: TGTGCCAGCAGCCCCCGGGGGGAAGGGTACGGTAGGCAGTACTTC.

The rearrangement links TRBV19 to TRBJ1-2; TRBD1 matches 10 bases. The CDR3 has 13 residues. CDR1 and CDR2 from the germline V gene are LNHDA and SQIVND (reference sequence). The trim removed 3 bases at V and 7 bases at J, leaving 2 bases unmatched. CDR3 bases: TGTGCCAGTAGTATGACAGGGGGCACTGGCTACACCTTC. Amino acid sequence: CASSMTGGTGYTF.

This sequence joins TRBV25-1 and TRBJ2-3, with 7 bases identical to TRBD2. Germline lookup yields CDR1 MGHDK and CDR2 SYGVNS. The CDR3 runs 15 residues. Trimming took 6 bases from V and 3 from J; bases not matched to a gene: 9. DNA for the CDR3: TGTGCCAGCAGCCCCTCGGGAGGAGGAACAGATACGCAGTATTTT. This sequence encodes CASSPSGGGTDTQYF.

The gene calls are TRBV7-2 and TRBJ1-2, with a tentative D call TRBD1 (6 bases). V was pared by 2 bases and J by 6 bases, with 16 bases between. CDR1 and CDR2 from the germline V gene are SGHTA and FQGNSA. The CDR3 length is 15 residues. CDR3 nucleotide sequence: TGTGCCAGCAGCTTACAGGCGGGGGGCGCGGATGGCTACACCTTC. Protein: CASSLQAGGADGYTF.

The J gene is TRBJ1-1, the V gene TRBV5-1; D is perhaps TRBD1 (5 bases). CDR1 is SGHRS and CDR2 is YFSETQ in the germline V gene. The V and J ends lost 4 bases and 1 base respectively, with 8 bases between them. The CDR3 sequence is 13 residues long. CDR3 coding DNA: TGCGCCAGCAGCGTAGACAGGAACACTGAAGCTTTCTTT. Translated, it gives CASSVDRNTEAFF.